This TCR beta chain was sequenced for a study of cytomegalovirus exposure and HLA in healthy donors. Donors were ostensibly healthy at sampling, although undocumented immune exposures were probable. Trimming stripped 0 bases from V and 7 bases from J, with 9 bases between. This CDR3 is 13 amino acids long. Germline V CDR1 and CDR2: SGHTA, FQGNSA. PCR primers comprised 60 Vbeta and 13 Jbeta primers. Sequencing was performed with immunoSEQ multiplex PCR; in TCRdb, only in-frame clones are kept and a portion is missing. The sample shows under 140,000 clones, 65% to 80% of them seen only once. Sequenced: PBMCs. This clonotype was obtained from a young man in good health and CMV-seropositive. The chain joins TRBV7-2 to TRBJ1-2; the D gene is possibly TRBD1 (6 bases). The CDR3 DNA sequence: TGTGCCAGCAGCTTAGCGCGGGGGGCTGGCTACACCTTC. Protein product: CASSLARGAGYTF.